This T cell receptor beta chain was found in a study of blood T cell repertoires in COVID-19. The data were produced by immunoSEQ multiplex PCR, yet TCRdb's version contains in-frame clones alone and is incomplete. The sample carries approximately 330,000 clones, around 90% recorded once. The CDR3 contains 15 residues. Between the trimmed V and J ends, which lost 0 bases and 8 bases, there was a span of 16 bases. Germline V lookup: CDR1 MNHEY, CDR2 SMNVEV (reference sequence). This clone was counted once. This chain links TRBV27 with TRBJ1-2, with TRBD1 as a possible D gene (6 bases). The origin of this receptor is a young man with COVID-19, enrolled during active disease. Sequencing used peripheral blood. CDR3 DNA sequence: TGTGCCAGCAGTTTATCGACAGGCGCCGCGACGGGCTACACCTTC. This gives the protein CASSLSTGAATGYTF.